This T cell receptor beta chain appears in the sequencing data of a study of T cell changes during pregnancy in multiple sclerosis. CDR3 length: 15 amino acids. In germline, CDR1 is SGHAT, CDR2 FQNNGV. V was pared by 6 bases and J by 6 bases, with 9 bases of the junction left unmatched. Here immunoSEQ multiplex PCR was the method, and the copy in TCRdb shows in-frame clones only, minus some. The sample lists about 14,000 clones, approximately 95% seen once, with roughly 2.8% in the top ten. The sample consisted of peripheral blood, taken in the second trimester of pregnancy. The chain is built from TRBV11-2 and TRBJ2-2; TRBD2 matches 8 bases. The receptor's source is a female donor in good health, enrolled as a control in a pregnancy study. CDR3 nucleotides: TGTGCCAGCAGACCTCCTAGCGGGCTTTCCGGGGAGCTGTTTTTT. The encoded protein is CASRPPSGLSGELFF.